This paragraph covers one T cell receptor beta chain sequence. The antigen remains undetermined. Treatment of the sample: around 19 received Ad26.COV2.S at low or high dose, single or two shots; 5 received placebo; per-sample allocation not given. The samples date from day 63 after the first vaccine or placebo injection. Only in-frame clones appear in the TCRdb table, and some are missing; sequencing was by immunoSEQ multiplex PCR. This sample has 360,000 or so clones; around 89% occur once, and the top ten carry under 2%. V dropped 1 base and J dropped 10 bases, with 8 bases sitting between them. Per the germline V gene, CDR1 is MGHDK and CDR2 is SYGVNS. This CDR3 is built from 11 residues. This record comes from a study of Ad26.COV2.S vaccination and SARS-CoV-2 variants. Study as a whole: The study gave Ad26.COV2.S intramuscularly, once or twice 56 days apart.

Study-wide points: Vaccine recipients surpassed placebo recipients in spike-specific TCR breadth.

The clonotype comes from a person aged 18 to 65 who received the Ad26.COV2.S COVID-19 vaccine or a placebo. This specimen consisted of peripheral blood, obtained in a trial of Ad26.COV2.S vaccine versus placebo. The chain employs TRBV25-1 and TRBJ2-7; D uncertain. CDR3 nucleotide sequence: TGTGCCAGCAGTGAATCAACAGTTCAGTACTTC. It encodes CASSESTVQYF.